This T cell receptor beta chain emerged from a study of T cells in Graves' hyperthyroidism and ophthalmopathy. Study-wide points: Separating ophthalmopathy from stable hyperthyroidism was achieved by a 13 V-J model.

The investigators amplified TCR beta CDR3 regions from RNA transcripts. With the HTBI primer set, the TCR CDR3 went through a first round of RT-PCR. Via MiXCR, TCRdb re-called the multiplex PCR reads, giving one row per CDR3 protein. The table lists about 600,000 distinct CDR3 sequences, approximately 15% of them singletons. The length of the CDR3 is 16 residues. V shed 5 bases, J shed 7 bases, and the junction held 11 bases outside the gene matches. The germline V gene has CDR1 MGHDK and CDR2 SYGVNS. Uncontrolled infection, other autoimmune disease, pregnancy or lactation disqualified patients from enrolment. About this clonotype: Its target is unknown.

The source of this sequence is a woman aged 18-29 years with Graves' ophthalmopathy. The chain joins TRBV25-1 to TRBJ2-1; the match to TRBD1 covers 10 bases. Sequencing was done on a sample of blood. DNA of the CDR3: TGTGCCAGCAGTCAGACCCCCGGACAGGGGGGGAATGAGCAGTTCTTC. This sequence encodes CASSQTPGQGGNEQFF. The complete variable domain, with remaining parts taken from reference TRBV25-1 and TRBJ2-1, reads EADIYQTPRYLVIGTGKKITLECSQTMGHDKMYWYQQDPGMELHLIHYSYGVNSTEKGDLSSESTVSRIRTEHFPLTLESARPSHTSQYLCASSQTPGQGGNEQFFGPGTRLTVL.